Reported below is one T cell receptor beta chain. Sampled 1 year posttransplant, controls received myeloablative marrow transplants, methotrexate and a calcineurin inhibitor. Germline V CDR1 and CDR2: SGHRS, YFSETQ. J gave up 5 bases and V 4 bases, and 7 bases lay outside the gene matches. The CDR3 runs to 15 residues. The data derive from a study of T cells after posttransplantation cyclophosphamide. Assay: immunoSEQ multiplex PCR; the TCRdb copy retains only in-frame clones and omits some. The sample includes roughly 20,000 clones, approximately 88% of them seen just once. Sample: PBMCs, taken after an allogeneic stem cell transplant with a calcineurin inhibitor and methotrexate. The rearrangement links TRBV5-1 to TRBJ2-1, with TRBD2 identical over 9 bases. The receptor was isolated from a female patient aged 50-59 years who received an allogeneic stem cell transplant from an unrelated donor, was CMV-positive, and had chronic GVHD only. Some T cells may be transferred from the graft donor. Here the CDR3 reads CASSQASGVDNEQFF. The CDR3 nucleotides are TGCGCCAGCAGCCAGGCTAGCGGGGTGGACAATGAGCAGTTCTTC.